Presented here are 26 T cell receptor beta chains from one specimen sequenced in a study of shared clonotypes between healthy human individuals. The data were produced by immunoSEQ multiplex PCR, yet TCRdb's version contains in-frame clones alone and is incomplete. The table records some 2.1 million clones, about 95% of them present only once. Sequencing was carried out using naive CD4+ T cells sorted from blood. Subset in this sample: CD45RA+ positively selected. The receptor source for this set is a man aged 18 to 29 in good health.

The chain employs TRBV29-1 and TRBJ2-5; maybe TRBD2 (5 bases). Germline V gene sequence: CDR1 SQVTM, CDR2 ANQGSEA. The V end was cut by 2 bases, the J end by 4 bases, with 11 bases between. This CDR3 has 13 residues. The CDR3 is CSVERLRAETQYF. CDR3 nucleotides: TGCAGCGTTGAAAGGTTGAGGGCAGAGACCCAGTACTTC. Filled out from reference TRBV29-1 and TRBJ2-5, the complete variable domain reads SAVISQKPSRDICQRGTSLTIQCQVDSQVTMMFWYRQQPGQSLTLIATANQGSEATYESGFVIDKFPISRPNLTFSTLTVSNMSPEDSSIYLCSVERLRAETQYFGPGTRLLVL.

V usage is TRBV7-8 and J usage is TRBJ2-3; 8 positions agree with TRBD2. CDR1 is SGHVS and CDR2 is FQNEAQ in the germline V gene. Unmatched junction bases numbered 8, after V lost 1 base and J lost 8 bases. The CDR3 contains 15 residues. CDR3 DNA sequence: TGTGCCAGCAGCTTAGAGTCGGGAGGGTTGGGTACGCAGTATTTT. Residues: CASSLESGGLGTQYF.

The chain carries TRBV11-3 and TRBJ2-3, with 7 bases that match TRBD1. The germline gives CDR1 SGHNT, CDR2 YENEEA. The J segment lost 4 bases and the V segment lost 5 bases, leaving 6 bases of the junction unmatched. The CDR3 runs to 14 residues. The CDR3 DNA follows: TGTGCCAGCAGCCCGACGACAGGGTCAGATACGCAGTATTTT. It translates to CASSPTTGSDTQYF.

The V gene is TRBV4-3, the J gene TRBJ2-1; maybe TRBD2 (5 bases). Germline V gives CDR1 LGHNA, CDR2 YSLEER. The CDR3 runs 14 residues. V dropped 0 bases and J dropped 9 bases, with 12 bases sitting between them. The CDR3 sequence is CASSQDFSRAEQFF. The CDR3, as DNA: TGCGCCAGCAGCCAAGATTTCTCGAGGGCTGAGCAGTTCTTC.

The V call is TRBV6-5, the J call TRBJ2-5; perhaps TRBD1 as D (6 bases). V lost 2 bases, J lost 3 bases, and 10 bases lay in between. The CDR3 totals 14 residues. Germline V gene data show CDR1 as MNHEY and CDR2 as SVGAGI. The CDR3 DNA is TGTGCCAGCAGTTACCGCAGGGGAAAAGAGACCCAGTACTTC. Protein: CASSYRRGKETQYF.

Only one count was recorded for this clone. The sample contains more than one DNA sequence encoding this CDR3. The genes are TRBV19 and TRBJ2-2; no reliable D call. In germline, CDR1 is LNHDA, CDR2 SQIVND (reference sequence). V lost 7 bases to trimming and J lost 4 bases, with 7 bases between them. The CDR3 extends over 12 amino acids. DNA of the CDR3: TGTGCCAGTACCCTCGGCACCGGGGAGCTGTTTTTT. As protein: CASTLGTGELFF.

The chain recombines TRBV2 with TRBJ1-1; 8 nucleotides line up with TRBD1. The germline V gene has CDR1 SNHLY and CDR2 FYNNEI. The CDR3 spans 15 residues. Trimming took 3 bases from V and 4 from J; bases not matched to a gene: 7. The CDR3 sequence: CASSEAGQGGTEAFF. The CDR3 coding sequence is TGTGCCAGCAGTGAGGCCGGACAGGGCGGCACTGAAGCTTTCTTT. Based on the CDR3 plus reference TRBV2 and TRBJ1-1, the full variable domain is EPEVTQTPSHQVTQMGQEVILRCVPISNHLYFYWYRQILGQKVEFLVSFYNNEISEKSEIFDDQFSVERPDGSNFTLKIRSTKLEDSAMYFCASSEAGQGGTEAFFGQGTRLTVV.

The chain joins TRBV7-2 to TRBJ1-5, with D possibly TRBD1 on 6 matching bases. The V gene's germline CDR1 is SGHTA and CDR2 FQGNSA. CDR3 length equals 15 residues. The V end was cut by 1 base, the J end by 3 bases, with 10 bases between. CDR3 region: CASSLVPGDNQPQHF. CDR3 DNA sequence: TGTGCCAGCAGCTTAGTTCCAGGGGACAATCAGCCCCAGCATTTT.

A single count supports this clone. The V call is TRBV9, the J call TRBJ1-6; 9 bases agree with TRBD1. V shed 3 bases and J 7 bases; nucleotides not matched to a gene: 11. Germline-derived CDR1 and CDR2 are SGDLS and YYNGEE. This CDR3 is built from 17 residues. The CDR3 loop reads CASSASTGTGSNSPLHF. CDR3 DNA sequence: TGTGCCAGCAGCGCGTCAACCGGGACAGGGTCAAATTCACCCCTCCACTTT.

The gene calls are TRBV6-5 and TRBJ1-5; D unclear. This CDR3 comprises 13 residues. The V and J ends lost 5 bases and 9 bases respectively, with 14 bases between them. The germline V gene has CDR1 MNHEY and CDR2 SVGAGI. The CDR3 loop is CASSETRNWPQHF. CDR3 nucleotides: TGTGCCAGCAGTGAAACCCGAAATTGGCCCCAGCATTTT.

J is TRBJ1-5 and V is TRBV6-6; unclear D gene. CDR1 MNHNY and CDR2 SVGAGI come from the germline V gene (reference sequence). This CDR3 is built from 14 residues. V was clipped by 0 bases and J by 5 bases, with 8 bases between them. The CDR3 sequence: CASSYSSLDQPQHF. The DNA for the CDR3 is TGTGCCAGCAGTTACTCAAGCCTGGATCAGCCCCAGCATTTT.

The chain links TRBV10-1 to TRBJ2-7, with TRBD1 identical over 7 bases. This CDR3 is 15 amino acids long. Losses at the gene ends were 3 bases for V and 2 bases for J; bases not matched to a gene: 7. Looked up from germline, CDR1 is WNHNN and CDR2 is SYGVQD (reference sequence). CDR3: CASSETGTETYEQYF. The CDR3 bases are TGCGCCAGCAGTGAAACCGGGACAGAGACCTACGAGCAGTACTTC.

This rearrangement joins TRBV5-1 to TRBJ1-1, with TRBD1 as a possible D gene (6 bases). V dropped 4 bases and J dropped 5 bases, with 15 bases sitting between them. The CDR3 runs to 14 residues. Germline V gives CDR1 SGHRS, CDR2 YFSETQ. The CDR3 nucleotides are TGCGCCAGCAGCCTCTCTAGGGGGGGAACTGAAGCTTTCTTT. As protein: CASSLSRGGTEAFF.

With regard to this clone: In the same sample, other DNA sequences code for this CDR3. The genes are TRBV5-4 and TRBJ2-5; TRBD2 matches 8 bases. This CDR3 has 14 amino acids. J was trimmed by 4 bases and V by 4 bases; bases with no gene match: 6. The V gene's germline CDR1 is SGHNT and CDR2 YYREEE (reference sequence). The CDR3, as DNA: TGTGCCAGCAGCCTCCGGGGGGGCGGAGAGACCCAGTACTTC. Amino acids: CASSLRGGGETQYF.

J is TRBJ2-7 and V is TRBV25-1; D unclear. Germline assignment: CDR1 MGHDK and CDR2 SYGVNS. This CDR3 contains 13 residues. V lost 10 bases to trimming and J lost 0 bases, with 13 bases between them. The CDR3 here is CATSQASSYEQYF. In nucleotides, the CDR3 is TGTGCCACCTCACAAGCGAGCTCCTACGAGCAGTACTTC.

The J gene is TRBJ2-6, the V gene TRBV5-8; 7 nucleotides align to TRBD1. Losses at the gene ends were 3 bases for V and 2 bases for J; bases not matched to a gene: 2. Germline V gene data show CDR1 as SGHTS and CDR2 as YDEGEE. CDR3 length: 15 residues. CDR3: CASSYQGAGANVLTF. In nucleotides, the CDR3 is TGTGCCAGCAGCTATCAGGGGGCTGGGGCCAACGTCCTGACTTTC.

The CDR3 is CASSQGGVSARLEDTQYF. The CDR3 DNA reads as TGTGCCAGCAGCCAAGGGGGGGTATCGGCTAGATTAGAGGATACGCAGTATTTT. The rearrangement links TRBV4-2 to TRBJ2-3; possible D gene TRBD2, 6 bases. In germline, CDR1 is LGHNA, CDR2 YNFKEQ. This CDR3 is 18 amino acids long. The ends were cut back, 1 base at V and 6 bases at J, with 23 bases in the middle.

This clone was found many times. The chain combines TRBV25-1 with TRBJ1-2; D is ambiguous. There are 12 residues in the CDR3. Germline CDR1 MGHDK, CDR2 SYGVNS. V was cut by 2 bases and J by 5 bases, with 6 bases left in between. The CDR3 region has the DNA TGTGCCAGCAGTGAACCCGGGTATGGCTACACCTTC. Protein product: CASSEPGYGYTF.

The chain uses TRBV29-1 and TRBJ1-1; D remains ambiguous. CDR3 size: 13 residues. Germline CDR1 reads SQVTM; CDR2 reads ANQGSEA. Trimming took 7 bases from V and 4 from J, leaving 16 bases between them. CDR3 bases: TGCAGCGGTTGTGATGGATATGTCACTGAAGCTTTCTTT. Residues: CSGCDGYVTEAFF.

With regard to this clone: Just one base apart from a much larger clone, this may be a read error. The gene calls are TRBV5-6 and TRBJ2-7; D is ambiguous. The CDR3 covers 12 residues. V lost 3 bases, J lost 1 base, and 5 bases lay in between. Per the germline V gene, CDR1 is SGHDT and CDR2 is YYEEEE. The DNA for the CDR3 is TGTGCCAGCAGCTCCCGGTCCTACGAGCAGTACTTC. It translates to CASSSRSYEQYF.

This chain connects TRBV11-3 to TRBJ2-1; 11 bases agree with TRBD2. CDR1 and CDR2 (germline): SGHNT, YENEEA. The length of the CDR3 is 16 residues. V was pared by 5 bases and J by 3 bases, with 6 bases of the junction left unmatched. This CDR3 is CASSHSTSGGYNEQFF. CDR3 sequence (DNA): TGTGCCAGCAGCCACTCTACTAGCGGGGGCTACAATGAGCAGTTCTTC.

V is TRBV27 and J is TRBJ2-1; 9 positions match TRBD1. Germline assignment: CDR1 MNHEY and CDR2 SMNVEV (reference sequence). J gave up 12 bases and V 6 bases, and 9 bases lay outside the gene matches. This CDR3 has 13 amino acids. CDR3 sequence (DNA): TGTGCCAGCAGCAAACAGGGGGCGCGATGGCAGTTCTTC. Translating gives CASSKQGARWQFF.

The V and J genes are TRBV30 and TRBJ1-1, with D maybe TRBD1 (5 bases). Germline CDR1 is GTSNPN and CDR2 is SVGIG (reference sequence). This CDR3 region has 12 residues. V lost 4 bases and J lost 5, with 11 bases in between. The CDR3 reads CAWTRRGTEAFF. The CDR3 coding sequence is TGTGCCTGGACTAGGAGGGGTACTGAAGCTTTCTTT.

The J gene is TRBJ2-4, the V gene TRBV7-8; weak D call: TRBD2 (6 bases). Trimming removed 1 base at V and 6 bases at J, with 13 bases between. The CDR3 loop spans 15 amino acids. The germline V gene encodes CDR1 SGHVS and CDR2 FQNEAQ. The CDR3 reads CASSLEGRGGNIQYF. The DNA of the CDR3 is TGTGCCAGCAGCTTAGAAGGACGGGGAGGAAACATTCAGTACTTC.

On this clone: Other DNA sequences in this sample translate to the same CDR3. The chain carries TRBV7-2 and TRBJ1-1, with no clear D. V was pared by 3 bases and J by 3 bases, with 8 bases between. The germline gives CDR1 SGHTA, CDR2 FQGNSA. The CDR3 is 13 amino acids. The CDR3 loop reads CASSFSLDTEAFF. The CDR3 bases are TGTGCCAGCAGCTTTAGCCTGGACACTGAAGCTTTCTTT.

The CDR3 here is CAWSGVRQGKYEQYF. Written as DNA, the CDR3 is TGTGCCTGGAGCGGCGTACGTCAGGGGAAATACGAGCAGTACTTC. This chain connects TRBV30 to TRBJ2-7; D is possibly TRBD1 (6 bases). The CDR3 sequence is 15 residues long. Germline CDR1 reads GTSNPN; CDR2 reads SVGIG (reference sequence). V shed 3 bases and J shed 4 bases, with 19 bases lying between them.